These T cell receptor beta chains were read from a single sample in a study of a mutant IDH1 vaccine in newly diagnosed glioma. What these receptors recognize is not known. Using immunoSEQ multiplex PCR, the repertoire was profiled, and TCRdb retains in-frame clones only, with some absent. The profile covers tens of thousands of clones, with 75% to 90% appearing a single time and 5% to 8% taken by the ten largest. The sample consisted of PBMCs, taken from a glioma patient whose treatment included an IDH1 peptide vaccine. The receptor source for this set is a man in his forties with glioma. CDR3s include the opening cysteine and the closing phenylalanine or tryptophan. The order of the fields is J gene, D gene, V gene, clone size, CDR3 protein, CDR3 DNA. A D gene is named only where the DNA matches it firmly. Some rows have no size entry. The others give once, few or many, or a class for an expanded clone.

TRBJ1-3	-	TRBV30	-	CAWNAGNSGNTIYF	TGTGCCTGGAATGCAGGGAACTCTGGAAACACCATATATTTT
TRBJ2-7	TRBD1	TRBV7-2	-	CASSLDRAYEQYF	TGTGCCAGCAGCCTCGACAGGGCCTACGAGCAGTACTTC
TRBJ2-6	-	TRBV7-9	few	CASSKQGSGANVLTF	TGTGCCAGCAGCAAACAGGGCTCTGGGGCCAACGTCCTGACTTTC
TRBJ1-1	TRBD1	TRBV5-6	-	CASSNRDRVNTEAFF	TGTGCCAGCAGCAACCGGGACAGGGTGAACACTGAAGCTTTCTTT
TRBJ2-5	-	TRBV11-1	-	CASARRAGTYQETQYF	TGTGCCAGCGCTCGAAGGGCGGGGACCTACCAAGAGACCCAGTACTTC
TRBJ2-7	-	TRBV30	-	CAWHRDGRYEQYF	TGTGCCTGGCACCGGGACGGACGCTACGAGCAGTACTTC
TRBJ1-2	-	TRBV20-1	-	CSAPRNGYTF	TGCAGTGCCCCCCGGAATGGCTACACCTTC
TRBJ1-2	-	TRBV2	-	CASSRDYYGYTF	TGTGCCAGCAGCCGGGATTACTATGGCTACACCTTC
TRBJ2-7	TRBD2	TRBV5-1	-	CASSLAVAGDEQYF	TGCGCCAGCAGCTTGGCGGTAGCGGGGGACGAGCAGTACTTC
TRBJ1-5	-	TRBV5-1	-	CASSLDSNNQPQHF	TGCGCCAGCAGCTTGGACAGTAATAATCAGCCCCAGCATTTT
TRBJ2-7	-	TRBV5-6	-	CASSLDPSRRSAEQYF	TGTGCCAGCAGCTTGGACCCTTCCCGGAGGAGTGCCGAGCAGTACTTC
TRBJ1-1	-	TRBV7-2	-	CASSLQGPLNTEAFF	TGTGCCAGCAGCTTACAGGGGCCCTTGAACACTGAAGCTTTCTTT
TRBJ1-1	-	TRBV6-5	-	CASSEWGTEAFF	TGTGCCAGCAGCGAATGGGGCACTGAAGCTTTCTTT
TRBJ2-3	-	TRBV18	-	CASSPPGTDTQYF	TGTGCCAGCTCACCACCGGGCACAGATACGCAGTATTTT
TRBJ1-5	-	TRBV27	-	CASSLVGQPQHF	TGTGCCAGCAGTTTAGTGGGACAGCCCCAGCATTTT
TRBJ2-5	-	TRBV29-1	-	CSVEGGGRQNQETQYF	TGCAGCGTTGAAGGGGGCGGTAGACAGAACCAAGAGACCCAGTACTTC
TRBJ2-2	-	TRBV5-1	once	CASTDFFSGTGELFF	TGCGCCAGCACAGATTTTTTTTCCGGCACCGGGGAGCTGTTTTTT
TRBJ2-2	TRBD2	TRBV12-5	-	CASGQTRTSGGTGELFF	TGTGCTAGTGGTCAAACCAGAACTAGCGGGGGGACCGGGGAGCTGTTTTTT
TRBJ2-3	-	TRBV5-4	-	CASSLPGQGTQYF	TGTGCCAGCAGCTTGCCAGGGCAGGGTACGCAGTATTTT